These 30 T cell receptor beta chains were all obtained from the same sample, sequenced in a study of Graves' ophthalmopathy and Graves' hyperthyroidism. TCR beta CDR3 regions were amplified from RNA transcripts. Investigators did first-round RT-PCR with HTBI primers, then second-round multiplex PCR. TCRdb fed the multiplex PCR reads into MiXCR, producing one record per CDR3 protein. The sample includes about 400,000 distinct CDR3 sequences, roughly 20% of them seen just once. Sequenced: peripheral blood. The receptors were gathered from a woman aged 18 to 35 with stable Graves' hyperthyroidism.

This clonotype was seen repeatedly, ten times or more. The V gene is TRBV20-1, the J gene TRBJ2-5; 11 positions agree with TRBD2. Germline lookup yields CDR1 DFQATT and CDR2 SNEGSKA (reference sequence). This CDR3 region has 14 residues. V lost 5 bases to trimming and J lost 5 bases; unmatched junction nucleotides: 7. CDR3 residues: CSALRLAGPETQYF. CDR3 coding DNA: TGCAGTGCTCTTCGACTAGCGGGGCCGGAGACCCAGTACTTC.

This clonotype was seen at least ten times. CDR3 in amino acids: CASSYTRSYEQYF. CDR3 coding DNA: TGTGCCAGCAGTTACACAAGAAGCTACGAGCAGTACTTC. V is TRBV6-5 and J is TRBJ2-7, with unresolved D. The CDR3 is 13 residues long. CDR1 is MNHEY, CDR2 SVGAGI, per germline. Trimming cost V 2 bases and J 3 bases, with 8 bases left between them.

Many counts were recorded for this clonotype. The chain carries TRBV7-9 and TRBJ2-5, with D maybe TRBD2 (5 bases). CDR3 length: 14 amino acids. Trimming took off 6 bases at V and 0 bases at J, with 11 bases between the two ends. Germline-derived CDR1 and CDR2 are SEHNR and FQNEAQ (reference sequence). In DNA, the CDR3 is TGTGCCAGCAGACTCGACGGGAACCAAGAGACCCAGTACTTC. It specifies CASRLDGNQETQYF. Filled out from reference TRBV7-9 and TRBJ2-5, the complete variable domain reads DTGVSQNPRHKITKRGQNVTFRCDPISEHNRLYWYRQTLGQGPEFLTYFQNEAQLEKSRLLSDRFSAERPKGSFSTLEIQRTEQGDSAMYLCASRLDGNQETQYFGPGTRLLVL.

This clonotype was recorded at least ten times. The gene calls are TRBV11-2 and TRBJ1-1; 7 bases are shared with TRBD1. Germline V gene lookup returns CDR1 SGHAT and CDR2 FQNNGV. The trim removed 5 bases at V and 4 bases at J, leaving 10 bases unmatched. The CDR3 has 15 amino acids. CDR3: CASSPHDRASTEAFF. CDR3 sequence (DNA): TGTGCCAGCAGCCCCCATGACAGGGCGAGCACTGAAGCTTTCTTT. The full variable domain, its missing parts supplied by reference TRBV11-2 and TRBJ1-1, is EAGVAQSPRYKIIEKRQSVAFWCNPISGHATLYWYQQILGQGPKLLIQFQNNGVVDDSQLPKDRFSAERLKGVDSTLKIQPAKLEDSAVYLCASSPHDRASTEAFFGQGTRLTVV.

This clonotype came up many times. The chain is built from TRBV12-3 or TRBV12-4 and TRBJ1-1; D unclear. This CDR3 contains 14 residues. V was trimmed by 2 bases and J by 4 bases, leaving 11 bases between them. CDR3 residues: CASSLWDRVTEAFF. The CDR3 coding sequence is TGTGCCAGCAGTTTATGGGATCGGGTCACTGAAGCTTTCTTT.

In its sample, this clonotype was seen many times. J is TRBJ1-5 and V is TRBV2; D remains ambiguous. The CDR3 contains 13 residues. CDR1 is SNHLY and CDR2 is FYNNEI in the germline V gene. The V end lost 2 bases, the J end lost 3 bases, and 5 bases lay between the germline ends. CDR3 region: CASSESVNQPQHF. The CDR3 DNA reads TGTGCCAGCAGTGAAAGCGTCAATCAGCCCCAGCATTTT.

Notes on this clonotype: Given a much more abundant clone one base away, this may be a read error. The chain joins TRBV7-2 to TRBJ2-5; D gene ambiguous. Looked up from germline, CDR1 is SGHTA and CDR2 is FQGNSA. The CDR3 is 12 residues long. The germline V and J ends were trimmed by 2 bases and 12 bases, with 13 bases remaining between them. The CDR3 DNA reads as TGTGCCAGCAGCTTAAAGCAGGAGCAAGAGTACTTC. Its protein product is CASSLKQEQEYF.

This clonotype has ten or more counts. This chain connects TRBV11-2 to TRBJ1-1; TRBD1 is a possible D gene (6 bases). The CDR3 spans 17 residues. Germline V gives CDR1 SGHAT, CDR2 FQNNGV. V lost 5 bases, J lost 4 bases, and 23 bases lay in between. The CDR3 nucleotides read TGTGCCAGCAGCCTAGGAGGAACAGGGCAGAGGGGCACTGAAGCTTTCTTT. It specifies CASSLGGTGQRGTEAFF. The full variable domain, rest sourced from reference TRBV11-2 and TRBJ1-1, is EAGVAQSPRYKIIEKRQSVAFWCNPISGHATLYWYQQILGQGPKLLIQFQNNGVVDDSQLPKDRFSAERLKGVDSTLKIQPAKLEDSAVYLCASSLGGTGQRGTEAFFGQGTRLTVV.

CDR3 nucleotide sequence: TGTGCTAGTGGTTTGGTGCTCGCGGGAGGAAGTGACGGGGAGCTGTTTTTT. Amino acid sequence: CASGLVLAGGSDGELFF. The V and J genes are TRBV12-5 and TRBJ2-2; TRBD2 matches at 8 bases. The V segment lost 0 bases and the J segment 7 bases; nucleotides outside the gene matches: 10. From germline, CDR1 is LGHNT and CDR2 FRNRAP. The CDR3 contains 17 residues.

The rearrangement joins TRBV6-2 or TRBV6-3 to TRBJ1-2; 7 nucleotides agree with TRBD1. V lost 2 bases to trimming and J lost 1 base; unmatched junction nucleotides: 10. Germline V gives CDR1 MNHEY, CDR2 SVGEGT. The CDR3 is 17 amino acids. This chain's CDR3 is CASSYPFGTADNYGYTF. The DNA of the CDR3 is TGTGCCAGCAGTTACCCTTTCGGGACAGCCGATAACTATGGCTACACCTTC.

This clonotype was counted ten times or more. The chain uses TRBV19 and TRBJ1-5; D unclear. Germline V CDR1 and CDR2: LNHDA, SQIVND (reference sequence). Between the trimmed V and J ends, which lost 5 bases and 6 bases, there was a span of 20 bases. The CDR3 extends over 16 amino acids. The CDR3 loop reads CASSQGTKGWVQPQHF. The CDR3 bases are TGTGCCAGTAGTCAAGGTACTAAAGGGTGGGTTCAGCCCCAGCATTTT.

This clonotype was counted at least ten times. The CDR3 coding sequence is TGTGCCAGCTCACCATCAACTACAAGAGGGACCCAGTACTTC. Its translation: CASSPSTTRGTQYF. The chain has TRBV18 and TRBJ2-5, with D unresolved. This CDR3 has 14 amino acids. The germline CDR1 and CDR2 sequences are KGHSH and LQKENI. V was trimmed by 2 bases and J by 7 bases, leaving 14 bases between them.

This clonotype was counted ten times or more. The chain is built from TRBV28 and TRBJ2-7; D uncertain. Germline assignment: CDR1 MDHEN and CDR2 SYDVKM. The CDR3 has 16 amino acids. The germline V and J ends were trimmed by 3 bases and 2 bases, with 17 bases remaining between them. The CDR3 coding sequence is TGTGCCAGCAGTTTCCCACCTTTCACGAACCCCTACGAGCAGTACTTC. It translates to CASSFPPFTNPYEQYF. Drawing the rest from reference TRBV28 and TRBJ2-7, the complete variable domain is DVKVTQSSRYLVKRTGEKVFLECVQDMDHENMFWYRQDPGLGLRLIYFSYDVKMKEKGDIPEGYSVSREKKERFSLILESASTNQTSMYLCASSFPPFTNPYEQYFGPGTRLTVT.

This clonotype has at least ten counts. The CDR3 here is CASSYQDRGYQETQYF. The CDR3 region has the DNA TGTGCCAGCAGTTACCAGGACAGGGGCTACCAAGAGACCCAGTACTTC. The chain is built from TRBV6-5 and TRBJ2-5, with TRBD1 matching 9 bases. The CDR3 length is 16 residues. Per the germline V gene, CDR1 is MNHEY and CDR2 is SVGAGI. V gave up 2 bases and J gave up 0 bases; unmatched junction bases: 4.

The chain is built from TRBV6-5 and TRBJ1-2; D perhaps matches TRBD1 (5 bases). The CDR3 sequence is 13 residues long. Germline V gene lookup returns CDR1 MNHEY and CDR2 SVGAGI. V lost 2 bases and J 7 bases, leaving 11 bases between the germline ends. CDR3 in DNA: TGTGCCAGCAGTTACCGGGAAGGGACTGGCTACACCTTC. Its protein is CASSYREGTGYTF.

V is TRBV6-2 or TRBV6-3 and J is TRBJ2-7; D is possibly TRBD1 (5 bases). The CDR3 loop spans 12 amino acids. Germline-derived CDR1 and CDR2 are MNHEY and SVGEGT. The V gene lost 6 bases and the J gene lost 7 bases, with 13 bases spanning the gap. For the CDR3, the DNA is TGTGCCAGCAGCAGGGCACTGGGGGAGCAGTACTTC. Amino acids: CASSRALGEQYF.

About this clonotype itself: A read error may be the cause here, since a much bigger clone is one base away. V is TRBV7-8 and J is TRBJ1-6, with 7 bases fitting TRBD1. Germline V gene data show CDR1 as SGHVS and CDR2 as FQNEAQ. The CDR3 loop spans 15 amino acids. V was clipped by 5 bases and J by 6 bases; unmatched bases: 7. The CDR3 reads CASSIRDRSNSPLHF. CDR3 in DNA: TGTGCCAGCAGCATTCGGGACAGAAGTAATTCACCCCTCCACTTT.

In its sample, this clonotype was seen many times. The chain uses TRBV7-9 and TRBJ1-1; no clear D gene. CDR3 length: 14 residues. V dropped 2 bases and J dropped 1 base, with 8 bases sitting between them. Per the germline V gene, CDR1 is SEHNR and CDR2 is FQNEAQ (reference sequence). In DNA, the CDR3 is TGTGCCAGCAGCTTACCCGCAGGGAACACTGAAGCTTTCTTT. Translated: CASSLPAGNTEAFF. Drawing the rest from reference TRBV7-9 and TRBJ1-1, the complete variable domain is DTGVSQNPRHKITKRGQNVTFRCDPISEHNRLYWYRQTLGQGPEFLTYFQNEAQLEKSRLLSDRFSAERPKGSFSTLEIQRTEQGDSAMYLCASSLPAGNTEAFFGQGTRLTVV.

This clonotype occurred many times. V gene TRBV20-1 combines with J gene TRBJ2-7; a possible D gene is TRBD2 (6 bases). V was clipped by 2 bases and J by 2 bases, with 7 bases between them. Germline assignment: CDR1 DFQATT and CDR2 SNEGSKA (reference sequence). The CDR3 is made up of 12 amino acids. CDR3 sequence: CSARTSPYEQYF. The DNA for the CDR3 is TGCAGTGCTAGAACTAGCCCCTACGAGCAGTACTTC.

V usage is TRBV24-1 and J usage is TRBJ1-2; 7 positions agree with TRBD1. The CDR3 runs 14 residues. V dropped 9 bases and J dropped 3; count of bases not matched to a gene: 9. The germline gives CDR1 KGHDR, CDR2 SFDVKD. CDR3 DNA: TGTGCCACCCAAGGAGGACAGGATTACTATGGCTACACCTTC. This encodes CATQGGQDYYGYTF.

This clonotype was seen repeatedly, ten times or more. The rearrangement links TRBV5-1 to TRBJ1-1; D perhaps matches TRBD1 (6 bases). Deletions cut 0 bases from V and 7 bases from J, with 19 bases between. CDR1 and CDR2 from the germline V gene are SGHRS and YFSETQ. This CDR3 has 16 amino acids. The CDR3 loop reads CASSLERQGRVDEAFF. The CDR3 DNA reads TGCGCCAGCAGCTTGGAGAGGCAGGGGCGCGTAGATGAAGCTTTCTTT.

Many counts were recorded for this clonotype. The chain combines TRBV7-2 with TRBJ2-7; possibly TRBD2 for D (5 bases). Germline V gives CDR1 SGHTA, CDR2 FQGNSA. V dropped 5 bases and J dropped 4 bases, with 18 bases sitting between them. This CDR3 has 15 amino acids. DNA for the CDR3: TGTGCCAGCAGCGCCTTCTCTGGGAGTGGTTACGAGCAGTACTTC. Its protein is CASSAFSGSGYEQYF.

This chain links TRBV6-5 with TRBJ1-1; D unresolved. This CDR3 spans 14 amino acids. From germline, CDR1 is MNHEY and CDR2 SVGAGI. Trimming took off 2 bases at V and 9 bases at J, with 16 bases between the two ends. CDR3 nucleotides: TGTGCCAGCAGTTACATCGCCGAGACGAGGAAAGCTTTCTTT. Its translation is CASSYIAETRKAFF.

The CDR3 here is CASGKGLADGSYEQYF. The DNA of the CDR3 is TGTGCCAGCGGGAAGGGACTAGCGGACGGCTCCTACGAGCAGTACTTC. The chain couples TRBV19 to TRBJ2-7, with TRBD2 matching 11 bases. V dropped 9 bases and J dropped 0; count of bases not matched to a gene: 10. The CDR3 has 16 amino acids. Germline CDR1 reads LNHDA; CDR2 reads SQIVND (reference sequence).

This clonotype has ten or more counts. The chain is built from TRBV5-1 and TRBJ2-7; unclear D gene. The CDR3 sequence is 15 residues long. Trimming took 3 bases from V and 3 from J, leaving 16 bases between them. CDR1 SGHRS and CDR2 YFSETQ come from the germline V gene. The CDR3 DNA reads as TGCGCCAGCAGCTCCTCAGGCGAGATGGGCTACGAGCAGTACTTC. It is translated as CASSSSGEMGYEQYF.

V is TRBV12-3 or TRBV12-4 and J is TRBJ2-7; D is possibly TRBD1 (7 bases). There are 13 residues in the CDR3. Trimming took 6 bases from V and 6 from J, leaving 15 bases between them. The chain's CDR3 is CASSIQGGGEQYF. The CDR3 DNA is TGTGCCAGCAGCATCCAGGGGGGCGGCGAGCAGTACTTC.

Many counts were recorded for this clonotype. CDR3 protein: CASSLDRRGGPEQYF. CDR3 in DNA: TGTGCCAGCAGCTTAGATCGTAGGGGAGGGCCCGAGCAGTACTTC. The V gene is TRBV11-2, the J gene TRBJ2-7, with TRBD2 matching over 7 bases. The CDR3 spans 15 residues. Germline CDR1 reads SGHAT; CDR2 reads FQNNGV. J was trimmed by 6 bases and V by 0 bases; bases with no gene match: 8. Combining the CDR3 with reference TRBV11-2 and TRBJ2-7 gives the whole variable domain EAGVAQSPRYKIIEKRQSVAFWCNPISGHATLYWYQQILGQGPKLLIQFQNNGVVDDSQLPKDRFSAERLKGVDSTLKIQPAKLEDSAVYLCASSLDRRGGPEQYFGPGTRLTVT.

This clonotype has a count of ten or more. This chain uses TRBV11-2 with TRBJ2-7; TRBD1 aligns across 7 bases. In germline, CDR1 is SGHAT, CDR2 FQNNGV. This CDR3 is built from 14 residues. The junction had 3 bases not matched to a gene; V was cut back by 0 bases and J by 4 bases. CDR3 DNA sequence: TGTGCCAGCAGCTTAGAAGGGGGCGTGTACGAGCAGTACTTC. Translation gives CASSLEGGVYEQYF.

This clonotype was seen ten or more times. The chain carries TRBV30 and TRBJ2-7; D gene ambiguous. The CDR3 is made up of 13 amino acids. The V gene lost 1 base and the J gene lost 2 bases, with 9 bases spanning the gap. The germline V gene encodes CDR1 GTSNPN and CDR2 SVGIG (reference sequence). The CDR3 DNA reads TGTGCCTGGAGTGGAGACGTTGCCTACGAGCAGTACTTC. Its protein is CAWSGDVAYEQYF.

This clonotype was observed many times. The V gene is TRBV25-1, the J gene TRBJ2-5; 7 nucleotides match TRBD1. This CDR3 has 18 amino acids. Germline V gene data show CDR1 as MGHDK and CDR2 as SYGVNS. The J segment lost 0 bases and the V segment lost 2 bases, leaving 12 bases of the junction unmatched. The CDR3, as DNA: TGTGCCAGCAGTGAACCGCGATCCGGGACAGCCAACCAAGAGACCCAGTACTTC. Protein product: CASSEPRSGTANQETQYF. Looking up the rest from reference TRBV25-1 and TRBJ2-5 gives the full variable domain: EADIYQTPRYLVIGTGKKITLECSQTMGHDKMYWYQQDPGMELHLIHYSYGVNSTEKGDLSSESTVSRIRTEHFPLTLESARPSHTSQYLCASSEPRSGTANQETQYFGPGTRLLVL.